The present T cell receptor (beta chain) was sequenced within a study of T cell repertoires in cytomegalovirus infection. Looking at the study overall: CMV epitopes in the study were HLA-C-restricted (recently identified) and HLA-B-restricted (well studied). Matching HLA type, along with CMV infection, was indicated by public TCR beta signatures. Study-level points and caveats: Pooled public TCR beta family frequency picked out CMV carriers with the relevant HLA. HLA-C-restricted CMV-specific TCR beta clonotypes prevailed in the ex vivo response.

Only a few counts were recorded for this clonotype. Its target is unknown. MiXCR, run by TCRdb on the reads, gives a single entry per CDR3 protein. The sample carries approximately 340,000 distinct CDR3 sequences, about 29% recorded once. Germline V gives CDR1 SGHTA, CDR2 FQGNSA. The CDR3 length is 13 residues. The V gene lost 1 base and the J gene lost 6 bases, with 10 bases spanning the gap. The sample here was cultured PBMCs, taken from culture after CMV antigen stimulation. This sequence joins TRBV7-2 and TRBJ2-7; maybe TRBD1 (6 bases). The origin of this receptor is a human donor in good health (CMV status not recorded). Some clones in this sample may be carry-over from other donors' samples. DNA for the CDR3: TGTGCCAGCAGCTTAGTAGGGGGTAGCGAGCAGTACTTC. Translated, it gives CASSLVGGSEQYF.